This entry lists 23 T cell receptor beta chains sequenced from one sample in a study of T cells in Graves' hyperthyroidism and ophthalmopathy. Researchers amplified the TCR beta CDR3 regions from RNA transcripts. First-round RT-PCR with HTBI primers amplified the TCR CDR3 region. Using its own MiXCR run on the multiplex PCR reads, TCRdb lists one record per CDR3 protein. The profile shows around 560,000 distinct CDR3 sequences, over 15% of them singletons. The sample consisted of blood. The source is a woman aged 18-35 years with Graves' hyperthyroidism.

This clonotype was seen at least ten times. The chain couples TRBV24-1 to TRBJ1-1; D ambiguous. Trimming shortened V by 5 bases and J by 7 bases, and 10 bases separated the two germline ends. This CDR3 is built from 12 residues. CDR1 is KGHDR and CDR2 is SFDVKD in the germline V gene. Here the CDR3 DNA reads TGTGCCACCAGTGGCGTGGGGAGTGAAGCTTTCTTT. This translates into CATSGVGSEAFF.

The chain combines TRBV10-1 with TRBJ1-5, with D possibly being TRBD1 (6 bases). V lost 6 bases, J lost 7 bases, and 13 bases lay in between. This CDR3 region has 13 residues. CDR1 WNHNN and CDR2 SYGVQD come from the germline V gene (reference sequence). The CDR3 loop reads CASSTGKGQPQHF. As DNA, the CDR3 is TGCGCCAGCAGCACAGGGAAAGGACAGCCCCAGCATTTT.

This clonotype was counted many times. This chain's CDR3 is CSAHSGGARETQYF. The CDR3 DNA follows: TGCAGTGCCCACTCGGGGGGGGCGCGAGAGACCCAGTACTTC. The gene calls are TRBV20-1 and TRBJ2-5, with 8 positions matching TRBD2. Germline V gene sequence: CDR1 DFQATT, CDR2 SNEGSKA (reference sequence). This CDR3 spans 14 amino acids. V lost 6 bases and J lost 4; bases outside the gene matches: 10.

This clonotype came up many times. This chain uses TRBV5-8 with TRBJ2-7; TRBD2 agrees at 7 bases. After removal of 3 bases from V and 2 bases from J, the junction contained 5 bases not matched to a gene. CDR1 is SGHTS, CDR2 YDEGEE, per germline. The CDR3 covers 14 residues. This chain's CDR3 is CASSWGGGAYEQYF. The CDR3 DNA sequence: TGTGCCAGCAGCTGGGGGGGAGGTGCCTACGAGCAGTACTTC.

This clonotype occurred many times. The rearrangement links TRBV10-3 to TRBJ1-1, with TRBD1 as a possible D gene (5 bases). The CDR3 is made up of 15 amino acids. Germline V gene sequence: CDR1 ENHRY, CDR2 SYGVKD. The ends were cut back, 0 bases at V and 0 bases at J, with 8 bases in the middle. The CDR3 loop reads CAISESSRVNTEAFF. CDR3 coding DNA: TGTGCCATCAGTGAGTCCTCCAGGGTGAACACTGAAGCTTTCTTT.

This clonotype was detected only a few times. The rearrangement links TRBV7-9 to TRBJ2-1; 7 bases are a match to TRBD1. The CDR3 has 22 amino acids. Germline CDR1 SEHNR, CDR2 FQNEAQ (reference sequence). V dropped 1 base and J dropped 0; count of bases not matched to a gene: 21. CDR3 DNA: TGTGCCAGCAGCTTAGTACCTAGGGGGCCCGGGGAGCACTTCAGCTCCTACAATGAGCAGTTCTTC. Translated: CASSLVPRGPGEHFSSYNEQFF.

V is TRBV6-1 and J is TRBJ2-5; 15 nucleotides agree with TRBD2. The CDR3 is 19 residues long. The trim removed 7 bases at V and 1 base at J, leaving 13 bases unmatched. Germline CDR1 reads MNHNS; CDR2 reads SASEGT. CDR3 DNA sequence: TGTGCCAGCACCTTCGGGACTAGCGGGGGGCACCCTCTCCAAGAGACCCAGTACTTC. Encoded protein: CASTFGTSGGHPLQETQYF.

This clonotype was found many times. The chain couples TRBV20-1 to TRBJ1-2; the D gene is possibly TRBD1 (6 bases). Germline-derived CDR1 and CDR2 are DFQATT and SNEGSKA (reference sequence). V lost 5 bases and J lost 8, with 18 bases in between. The CDR3 has 13 amino acids. The CDR3 here is CSAWGAAPQGYTF. In DNA, the CDR3 is TGCAGTGCTTGGGGGGCAGCACCGCAGGGCTACACCTTC.

This clonotype has a count of ten or more. An end of the junction differs from the germline gene, which may be a read error. The chain joins TRBV28 to TRBJ2-5, with 7 bases that match TRBD1. CDR1 and CDR2 (germline): MDHEN, SYDVKM. The CDR3 loop spans 19 amino acids. The CDR3 sequence is CASSLLTIPLRGRAETQYF. The CDR3 DNA follows: TGTGCCAGCAGCTTATTAACTATCCCGTTGAGGGGGCGCGCGGAGACCCAGTACTTC. The entire variable domain, with the rest obtained from reference TRBV28 and TRBJ2-5, is as follows: DVKVTQSSRYLVKRTGEKVFLECVQDMDHENMFWYRQDPGLGLRLIYFSYDVKMKEKGDIPEGYSVSREKKERFSLILESASTNQTSMYLCASSLLTIPLRGRAETQYFGPGTRLLVL.

This clonotype has a handful of counts. V and J are TRBV20-1 and TRBJ2-7, with TRBD2 matching 11 bases. Germline V gene sequence: CDR1 DFQATT, CDR2 SNEGSKA (reference sequence). The CDR3 has 16 residues. V gave up 5 bases and J gave up 7 bases; unmatched junction bases: 16. The CDR3 spells CSAQHYRLAGTGEQYF. Written as DNA, the CDR3 is TGCAGTGCTCAGCATTACCGACTAGCGGGAACTGGGGAGCAGTACTTC.

This clonotype has just a few counts. This chain connects TRBV7-8 to TRBJ2-7; TRBD1 matches 9 bases. The CDR3 totals 16 residues. CDR1 SGHVS and CDR2 FQNEAQ come from the germline V gene. With 0 bases clipped from V and 4 bases from J, the junction kept 7 bases outside the gene matches. The CDR3 region has the DNA TGTGCCAGCAGCTTAGCGCCCACAGGGGGCTTTTACGAGCAGTACTTC. Its protein is CASSLAPTGGFYEQYF.

For this clonotype: This may come from a read error, since a much larger clone is one base off. V usage is TRBV20-1 and J usage is TRBJ1-1; no definite D call. Germline loops: CDR1 DFQATT, CDR2 SNEGSKA (reference sequence). This CDR3 comprises 13 residues. CDR3 sequence (DNA): TGCAGTGCTAGAAAGGCGGGATCCACTGAAGCTCTCTTT. Its translation is CSARKAGSTEALF.

The chain carries TRBV30 and TRBJ1-1, with D perhaps matching TRBD1 (6 bases). The germline CDR1 and CDR2 sequences are GTSNPN and SVGIG (reference sequence). The ends were cut back, 8 bases at V and 1 base at J, with 23 bases in the middle. The CDR3 is 16 residues long. CDR3 sequence (DNA): TGTGCCCACAGGGCGGGGGGGAAGGTTGGGAACACTGAAGCTTTCTTT. Residues: CAHRAGGKVGNTEAFF.

The chain employs TRBV6-2 or TRBV6-3 and TRBJ1-4, with 9 bases that match TRBD1. CDR1 and CDR2 from the germline V gene are MNHEY and SVGEGT. This CDR3 region has 15 residues. J lost 7 bases, V lost 6 bases, and 9 bases had no gene match. CDR3 nucleotides: TGTGCCAGCAGAGCCGAGGACAGGGGAAGTGAAAAACTGTTTTTT. Its translation: CASRAEDRGSEKLFF.

The chain has TRBV12-3 or TRBV12-4 and TRBJ1-2; 7 bases fit TRBD1. This CDR3 has 18 residues. Trimming removed 6 bases from V and 1 base from J; junction bases left unmatched: 17. CDR3 bases: TGTGCCAGCAGCCCGACAGGGCTTACGATTCCCATTAACTATGGCTACACCTTC. Protein sequence: CASSPTGLTIPINYGYTF.

This chain links TRBV6-5 with TRBJ2-5; TRBD2 might be the D (7 bases). Germline loops: CDR1 MNHEY, CDR2 SVGAGI. The CDR3 totals 14 residues. Trimming cost V 0 bases and J 5 bases, with 10 bases left between them. The CDR3 here is CASSYSRGAETQYF. The CDR3 DNA reads as TGTGCCAGCAGTTACTCCCGGGGGGCCGAGACCCAGTACTTC.

This clonotype was detected only a few times. The chain has TRBV20-1 and TRBJ2-2, with TRBD2 identical over 13 bases. This CDR3 is 15 amino acids long. Looked up from germline, CDR1 is DFQATT and CDR2 is SNEGSKA (reference sequence). The V segment lost 5 bases and the J segment 7 bases; nucleotides outside the gene matches: 7. CDR3 loop: CSAQLAGGPNGELFF. The CDR3, as DNA: TGCAGTGCTCAACTAGCGGGGGGGCCTAACGGGGAGCTGTTTTTT.

This clonotype was detected only a few times. This chain connects TRBV4-1 to TRBJ2-1; tentative D call: TRBD2 (6 bases). The CDR3 contains 14 residues. CDR1 MGHRA and CDR2 YSYEKL come from the germline V gene. V was shortened by 0 bases and J by 10 bases, with 13 bases between the two germline ends. The CDR3 nucleotides read TGCGCCAGCAGCCAAGATCGCACTGGGGGGGAGCAGTTCTTC. Its protein is CASSQDRTGGEQFF.

This clonotype turned up a few times. J is TRBJ2-5 and V is TRBV24-1; D is unclear. Between the trimmed V and J ends, which lost 10 bases and 3 bases, there was a span of 8 bases. The CDR3 spans 11 residues. CDR1 is KGHDR, CDR2 SFDVKD, per germline. The CDR3 spells CATGGEETQYF. CDR3 DNA sequence: TGTGCCACGGGTGGGGAAGAGACCCAGTACTTC.

This clonotype was counted many times. The rearrangement uses TRBV29-1 and TRBJ1-2; D is undetermined. Germline CDR1 and CDR2: SQVTM and ANQGSEA. The ends were cut back, 1 base at V and 6 bases at J, with 9 bases in the middle. This CDR3 region has 12 residues. CDR3 sequence (DNA): TGCAGCGTTGAAGCCGGGGTGAATGGCTACACCTTC. Translating it yields CSVEAGVNGYTF.

The rearrangement uses TRBV28 and TRBJ2-7; tentatively, D is TRBD1 or TRBD2 (5 bases each). Germline lookup yields CDR1 MDHEN and CDR2 SYDVKM. The CDR3 consists of 15 residues. V lost 1 base, J lost 0 bases, and 10 bases lay in between. CDR3 nucleotide sequence: TGTGCCAGCAGTTTATACTCAGGGAGCTCCTACGAGCAGTACTTC. It encodes CASSLYSGSSYEQYF.

This clonotype was detected only a few times. The genes are TRBV9 and TRBJ1-2; no reliable D call. This CDR3 has 14 residues. Trimming removed 0 bases at V and 4 bases at J, with 10 bases between. The germline V gene has CDR1 SGDLS and CDR2 YYNGEE. CDR3: CASSVDAGPYGYTF. In DNA form, the CDR3 reads TGTGCCAGCAGCGTAGATGCCGGTCCCTATGGCTACACCTTC. Filled out from reference TRBV9 and TRBJ1-2, the complete variable domain reads DSGVTQTPKHLITATGQRVTLRCSPRSGDLSVYWYQQSLDQGLQFLIQYYNGEERAKGNILERFSAQQFPDLHSELNLSSLELGDSALYFCASSVDAGPYGYTFGSGTRLTVV.

A few counts support this clonotype. The chain couples TRBV11-1 to TRBJ2-2, with TRBD2 matching over 9 bases. This CDR3 is built from 15 residues. Germline V gene lookup returns CDR1 SGHAT and CDR2 FQDESV (reference sequence). Losses at the gene ends were 5 bases for V and 6 bases for J; bases not matched to a gene: 7. CDR3 sequence (DNA): TGTGCCAGCAGCCCGGAGCGGGGGGCCCCCGGGGAGCTGTTTTTT. Translated: CASSPERGAPGELFF. The full variable domain, rest sourced from reference TRBV11-1 and TRBJ2-2, is EAEVAQSPRYKITEKSQAVAFWCDPISGHATLYWYRQILGQGPELLVQFQDESVVDDSQLPKDRFSAERLKGVDSTLKIQPAELGDSAMYLCASSPERGAPGELFFGEGSRLTVL.